A single sample gave rise to the 16 T cell receptor beta chains below, sequenced in a study of blood T cell repertoires in COVID-19. Repertoires were generated with immunoSEQ multiplex PCR, while TCRdb's copy carries only in-frame clones and drops some. The data hold some 70,000 clones, with about 85% observed a single time. The sample was peripheral blood. The receptors originated from a woman aged 45-65 years with COVID-19, enrolled during active disease.

The chain carries TRBV21-1 and TRBJ2-3; the D segment call TRBD2 is taken from the table without a DNA check. TRBV21-1 has pseudogene status. The CDR3 has 9 amino acids. This CDR3 reads CAPGDTQYF. The CDR3 DNA reads TGTGCACCCGGGGATACGCAGTATTTT.

The chain links TRBV7-8 to TRBJ1-5; TRBD1 matches at 8 bases. The CDR3 has 16 residues. Trimming took 1 base from V and 4 from J; bases not matched to a gene: 6. Germline values: CDR1 SGHVS, CDR2 FQNEAQ. CDR3 coding DNA: TGTGCCAGCAGCTTAGAAGACAGGGGTTGGAATCAGCCCCAGCATTTT. Amino acids: CASSLEDRGWNQPQHF.

The chain is built from TRBV11-3 and TRBJ2-3; possible D gene TRBD2, 5 bases. Germline V lookup: CDR1 SGHNT, CDR2 YENEEA. The CDR3 consists of 13 residues. Deletions cut 5 bases from V and 10 bases from J, with 16 bases between. The CDR3 DNA is TGTGCCAGCAGCCCACTAGAACTCACCCCGCAGTATTTT. Translation gives CASSPLELTPQYF. Complete variable domain (other parts from reference TRBV11-3 and TRBJ2-3): EAGVVQSPRYKIIEKKQPVAFWCNPISGHNTLYWYLQNLGQGPELLIRYENEEAVDDSQLPKDRFSAERLKGVDSTLKIQPAELGDSAVYLCASSPLELTPQYFGPGTRLTVL.

This clone was observed a handful of times. V gene TRBV19 combines with J gene TRBJ2-7; TRBD1 agrees at 7 bases. The ends lost 5 bases at V and 1 base at J; junction bases unmatched: 17. The length of the CDR3 is 18 residues. CDR1 and CDR2 from the germline V gene are LNHDA and SQIVND (reference sequence). The DNA of the CDR3 is TGTGCCAGTAGTTCCTCCAGGACAGGCTCAAGGGTTTCCTACGAGCAGTACTTC. Translated: CASSSSRTGSRVSYEQYF.

The CDR3 DNA reads TGTGCCAGCAGCCAGGGGACCGGGACAAGAAATCAGCCCCAGCATTTT. It yields the protein CASSQGTGTRNQPQHF. The genes are TRBV4-2 and TRBJ1-5; tentatively, D is TRBD1 (6 bases). Trimming took off 3 bases at V and 4 bases at J, with 16 bases between the two ends. This CDR3 comprises 16 residues. Germline assignment: CDR1 LGHNA and CDR2 YNFKEQ.

The chain is built from TRBV12-3 or TRBV12-4 and TRBJ2-7; a possible D gene is TRBD2 (5 bases). The CDR3 sequence is 13 residues long. Trimming removed 6 bases at V and 4 bases at J, with 13 bases between. This CDR3 reads CASSPGNRYEQYF. The CDR3 DNA reads as TGTGCCAGCAGCCCCGGGAATCGGTACGAGCAGTACTTC.

The chain has TRBV5-1 and TRBJ1-1, with TRBD1 matching 11 bases. The CDR3 extends over 15 amino acids. After removal of 3 bases from V and 5 bases from J, the junction contained 6 bases not matched to a gene. Germline V gene lookup returns CDR1 SGHRS and CDR2 YFSETQ. CDR3 DNA: TGCGCCAGCAGCTGGACAGGGGGCGCCGAAACTGAAGCTTTCTTT. Its translation is CASSWTGGAETEAFF. The full variable domain, its missing parts supplied by reference TRBV5-1 and TRBJ1-1, is KAGVTQTPRYLIKTRGQQVTLSCSPISGHRSVSWYQQTPGQGLQFLFEYFSETQRNKGNFPGRFSGRQFSNSRSEMNVSTLELGDSALYLCASSWTGGAETEAFFGQGTRLTVV.

V is TRBV6-5 and J is TRBJ1-2; possible D gene TRBD1, 5 bases. The germline CDR1 and CDR2 sequences are MNHEY and SVGAGI. The CDR3 contains 14 residues. The germline V and J ends were trimmed by 4 bases and 8 bases, with 17 bases remaining between them. Here the CDR3 DNA reads TGTGCCAGCAGTTCGGGGGGGACCTTGGAAGGCTACACCTTC. Amino acids: CASSSGGTLEGYTF.

The chain uses TRBV18 and TRBJ1-4; a possible D gene is TRBD1 (6 bases). CDR1 KGHSH and CDR2 LQKENI come from the germline V gene. The length of the CDR3 is 18 residues. Trimming took off 4 bases at V and 0 bases at J, with 18 bases between the two ends. CDR3 nucleotides: TGTGCCAGCTCACTCTCGGGACACCCCACCGCAACTAATGAAAAACTGTTTTTT. Its protein is CASSLSGHPTATNEKLFF. The full variable domain, rest sourced from reference TRBV18 and TRBJ1-4, is NAGVMQNPRHLVRRRGQEARLRCSPMKGHSHVYWYRQLPEEGLKFMVYLQKENIIDESGMPKERFSAEFPKEGPSILRIQQVVRGDSAAYFCASSLSGHPTATNEKLFFGSGTQLSVL.

In its sample, this clone was seen a few times. The J gene is TRBJ2-1, the V gene TRBV4-2; 14 positions match TRBD2. CDR3 length: 15 amino acids. Losses at the gene ends were 4 bases for V and 9 bases for J; bases not matched to a gene: 5. Germline loops: CDR1 LGHNA, CDR2 YNFKEQ. The chain's CDR3 is CASSPGLAGGPEQFF. CDR3 DNA: TGTGCCAGCAGCCCTGGACTAGCGGGAGGACCTGAGCAGTTCTTC.

This chain joins TRBV30 and TRBJ1-5; D remains ambiguous. There are 13 residues in the CDR3. The V and J ends lost 0 bases and 4 bases respectively, with 7 bases between them. Germline CDR1 and CDR2: GTSNPN and SVGIG (reference sequence). The CDR3: CAWSVSQNQPQHF. The CDR3 DNA sequence: TGTGCCTGGAGTGTTTCACAAAATCAGCCCCAGCATTTT.

This clone was seen a single time. This chain links TRBV7-3 with TRBJ2-5; tentatively, D is TRBD2 (6 bases). The germline V and J ends were trimmed by 0 bases and 4 bases, with 21 bases remaining between them. The CDR3 sequence is 18 residues long. Per germline, CDR1 SGHTA and CDR2 FQGTGA. The CDR3 nucleotides are TGTGCCAGCAGCTTAACGCAGTGTGGAGGGCTAACAAGAGAGACCCAGTACTTC. Residues: CASSLTQCGGLTRETQYF.

The rearrangement links TRBV4-3 to TRBJ2-3; 7 nucleotides line up with TRBD2. Germline CDR1 LGHNA, CDR2 YSLEER. V gave up 3 bases and J gave up 4 bases; unmatched junction bases: 16. CDR3 length: 18 amino acids. CDR3: CASSHDYGAGVVADTQYF. CDR3 DNA: TGCGCCAGCAGCCACGACTACGGCGCGGGAGTTGTGGCAGATACGCAGTATTTT.

This rearrangement joins TRBV5-4 to TRBJ2-7; maybe TRBD1 (5 bases). V gave up 3 bases and J gave up 7 bases, with 17 bases separating them. There are 14 residues in the CDR3. From germline, CDR1 is SGHNT and CDR2 YYREEE (reference sequence). Written as DNA, the CDR3 is TGTGCCAGCAGCTCCCAAGGGGCTGGATCGGAGCAGTACTTC. Amino acids: CASSSQGAGSEQYF.

The gene calls are TRBV25-1 and TRBJ1-5, with 7 bases that match TRBD1. Germline V gene sequence: CDR1 MGHDK, CDR2 SYGVNS. The CDR3 sequence is 14 residues long. Losses at the gene ends were 6 bases for V and 6 bases for J; bases not matched to a gene: 8. The CDR3 here is CASSRTGRGQPQHF. The CDR3 region has the DNA TGTGCCAGCAGCAGGACAGGACGGGGTCAGCCCCAGCATTTT.

V is TRBV19 and J is TRBJ2-7, with 9 bases identical to TRBD1. V lost 7 bases, J lost 3 bases, and 4 bases stayed unmatched. Germline assignment: CDR1 LNHDA and CDR2 SQIVND (reference sequence). There are 13 residues in the CDR3. This chain's CDR3 is CASIGTGFYEQYF. The CDR3 DNA is TGTGCCAGTATAGGGACAGGGTTCTACGAGCAGTACTTC.